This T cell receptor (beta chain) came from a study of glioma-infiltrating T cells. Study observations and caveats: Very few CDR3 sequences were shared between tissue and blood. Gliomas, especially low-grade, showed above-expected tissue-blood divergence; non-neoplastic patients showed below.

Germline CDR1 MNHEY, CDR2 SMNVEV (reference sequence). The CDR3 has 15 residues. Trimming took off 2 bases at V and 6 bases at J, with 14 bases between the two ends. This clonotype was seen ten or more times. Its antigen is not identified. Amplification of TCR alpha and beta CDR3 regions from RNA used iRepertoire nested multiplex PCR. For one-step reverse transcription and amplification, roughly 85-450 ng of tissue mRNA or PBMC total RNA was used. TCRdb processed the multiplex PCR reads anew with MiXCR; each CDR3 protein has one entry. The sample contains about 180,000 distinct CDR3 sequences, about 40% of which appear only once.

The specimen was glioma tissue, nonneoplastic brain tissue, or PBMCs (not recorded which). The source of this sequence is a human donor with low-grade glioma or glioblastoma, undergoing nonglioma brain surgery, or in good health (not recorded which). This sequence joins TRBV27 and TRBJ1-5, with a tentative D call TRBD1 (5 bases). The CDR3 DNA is TGTGCCAGCAGTTTAATCGGCGGGACGGGTCAGCCCCAGCATTTT. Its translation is CASSLIGGTGQPQHF.